This T cell receptor (beta chain) was observed in a study of cytomegalovirus exposure and HLA in healthy donors. Each donor was healthy, and each was a bone marrow donor. 13 Jbeta primers and 60 Vbeta primers were used for the PCR. TCRdb keeps only in-frame clones here, not all; method: immunoSEQ multiplex PCR. The data contain approximately 70,000 clones, around four fifths of them seen just once; the ten biggest clones take up about 20%. The V and J ends lost 0 bases and 2 bases respectively, with 13 bases between them. The CDR3 consists of 16 residues. The germline CDR1 and CDR2 sequences are SGHRS and YFSETQ.

The chain carries TRBV5-1 and TRBJ2-3; D is ambiguous. The specimen was PBMCs. This TCR was sampled from a woman aged 30 to 39 in good health and CMV-seropositive. CDR3 region: CASSLEAPGTTDTQYF. Here the CDR3 DNA reads TGCGCCAGCAGCTTGGAGGCCCCAGGAACCACAGATACGCAGTATTTT.